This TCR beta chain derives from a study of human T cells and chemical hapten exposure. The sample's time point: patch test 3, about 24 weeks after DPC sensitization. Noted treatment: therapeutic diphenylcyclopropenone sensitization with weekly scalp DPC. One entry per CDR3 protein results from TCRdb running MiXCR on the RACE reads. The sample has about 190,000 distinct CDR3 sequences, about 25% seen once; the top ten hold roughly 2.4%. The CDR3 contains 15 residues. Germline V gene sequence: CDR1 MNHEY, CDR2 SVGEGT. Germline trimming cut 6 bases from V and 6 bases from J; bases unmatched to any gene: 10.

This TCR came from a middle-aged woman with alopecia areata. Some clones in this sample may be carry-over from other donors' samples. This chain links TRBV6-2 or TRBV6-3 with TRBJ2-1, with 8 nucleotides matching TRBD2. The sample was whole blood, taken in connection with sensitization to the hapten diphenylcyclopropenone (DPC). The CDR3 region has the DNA TGTGCCAGCAGGGGGGAGCGGGAGATCATCAATGAGCAGTTCTTC. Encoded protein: CASRGEREIINEQFF.